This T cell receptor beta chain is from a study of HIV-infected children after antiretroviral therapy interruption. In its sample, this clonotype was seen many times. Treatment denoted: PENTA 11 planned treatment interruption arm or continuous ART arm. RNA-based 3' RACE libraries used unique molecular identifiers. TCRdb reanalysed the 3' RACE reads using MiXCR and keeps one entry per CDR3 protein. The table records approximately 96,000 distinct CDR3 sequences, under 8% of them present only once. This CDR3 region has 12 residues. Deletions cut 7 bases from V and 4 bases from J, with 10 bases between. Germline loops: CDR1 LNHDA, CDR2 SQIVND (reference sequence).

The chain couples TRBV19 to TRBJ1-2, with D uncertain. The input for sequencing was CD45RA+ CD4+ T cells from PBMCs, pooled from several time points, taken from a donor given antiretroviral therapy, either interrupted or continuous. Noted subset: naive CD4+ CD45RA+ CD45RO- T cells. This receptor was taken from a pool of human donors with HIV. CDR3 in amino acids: CASIGGSYGYTF. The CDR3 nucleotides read TGTGCCAGTATTGGAGGTAGCTATGGCTACACCTTC.